Reported below is one T cell receptor (beta chain). CDR1 is SGHTA and CDR2 is FQGTGA in the germline V gene. The CDR3 contains 18 residues. V lost 5 bases and J lost 7; bases outside the gene matches: 19. The sample comes from a study of OX40 agonist ivuxolimab in advanced cancers. The overall study: Treatment received earlier with anti-PD-1, anti-PD-L1 or anti-CTLA-4 agents was allowed, and roughly 40% had some.

TCRdb keeps only in-frame clones here, not all; method: immunoSEQ multiplex PCR. The sample has some 130,000 clones, 85% to 90% seen once. This receptor was taken from an adult with an advanced solid tumor such as melanoma, head and neck, liver or kidney cancer. This chain uses TRBV7-3 with TRBJ2-5, with TRBD2 matching 10 bases. Sequenced material: CD4+ or CD8+ T cells sorted from blood, taken in a trial of the OX40 agonist ivuxolimab. As DNA, the CDR3 is TGTGCCAGCAGCCCCACCCCTGTGGGGAGCGGGGGGGCCGGGACCCAGTACTTC. It encodes CASSPTPVGSGGAGTQYF.